This TCR beta chain originates from a study of shared clonotypes between healthy human individuals. Sequenced by immunoSEQ multiplex PCR; TCRdb stores in-frame clones only, minus some. The sample includes about 960,000 clones, more than 75% of them seen just once. Overall study findings and caveats: With few donors, the genetic and exposure-history diversity represented was limited.

This CDR3 is built from 14 residues. J gave up 6 bases and V 6 bases, and 5 bases lay outside the gene matches. Germline CDR1 and CDR2: SGHTA and FQGNSA. For this clone: Its target is not known.

The V call is TRBV7-2, the J call TRBJ1-5; 10 nucleotides match TRBD1. This TCR was recovered from a man aged 18 to 30 in good health. The sequencing input was memory CD4+ T cells sorted from blood. Subset indicated: CD45RA-negative fraction. The CDR3 is CASSPDRGLQPQHF. The CDR3 DNA is TGTGCCAGCAGTCCTGACAGGGGGCTTCAGCCCCAGCATTTT.